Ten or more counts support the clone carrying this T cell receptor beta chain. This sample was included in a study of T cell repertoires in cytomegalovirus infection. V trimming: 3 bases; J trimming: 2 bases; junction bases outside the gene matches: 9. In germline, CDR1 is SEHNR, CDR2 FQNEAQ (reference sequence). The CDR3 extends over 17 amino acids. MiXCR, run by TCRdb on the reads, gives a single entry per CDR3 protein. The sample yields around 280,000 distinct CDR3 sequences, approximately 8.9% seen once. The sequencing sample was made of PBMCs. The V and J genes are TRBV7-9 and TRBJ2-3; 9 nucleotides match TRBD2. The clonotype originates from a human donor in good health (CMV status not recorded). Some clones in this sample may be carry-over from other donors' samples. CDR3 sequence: CASSFSSAGGTTDTQYF. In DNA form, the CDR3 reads TGTGCCAGCAGCTTTTCCTCCGCGGGGGGGACCACAGATACGCAGTATTTT.